The clone carrying this T cell receptor (beta chain) was counted between two and nine times. The record originates from a study of blood T cell repertoires in COVID-19. Background on the study: Material from acute and convalescent COVID-19 was sourced from the United States, Italy and Spain. Sources were T cells, B-cell-depleted T cells, or PBMCs; the material itself was cDNA or gDNA.

Germline-derived CDR1 and CDR2 are SGHTA and FQGNSA. J was trimmed by 4 bases and V by 1 base; bases with no gene match: 3. The CDR3 totals 15 residues. Methods used by the authors: The authors estimated nucleated cell counts from reference gene primer amplification. Measured with immunoSEQ multiplex PCR; TCRdb has only the in-frame clones, and not every one. V, J and clone size reflect that table, while D and trimming were determined from the DNA. Among around 200,000 clones listed, 70% to 90% were seen once. J is TRBJ1-5 and V is TRBV7-2; 8 positions agree with TRBD1. Material: peripheral blood. The sequence was collected from a woman aged 80 or older with acute or convalescent COVID-19. CDR3 sequence reads: CASSLGDRLNQPQHF. CDR3 in DNA: TGTGCCAGCAGCTTAGGGGACAGGCTAAATCAGCCCCAGCATTTT.